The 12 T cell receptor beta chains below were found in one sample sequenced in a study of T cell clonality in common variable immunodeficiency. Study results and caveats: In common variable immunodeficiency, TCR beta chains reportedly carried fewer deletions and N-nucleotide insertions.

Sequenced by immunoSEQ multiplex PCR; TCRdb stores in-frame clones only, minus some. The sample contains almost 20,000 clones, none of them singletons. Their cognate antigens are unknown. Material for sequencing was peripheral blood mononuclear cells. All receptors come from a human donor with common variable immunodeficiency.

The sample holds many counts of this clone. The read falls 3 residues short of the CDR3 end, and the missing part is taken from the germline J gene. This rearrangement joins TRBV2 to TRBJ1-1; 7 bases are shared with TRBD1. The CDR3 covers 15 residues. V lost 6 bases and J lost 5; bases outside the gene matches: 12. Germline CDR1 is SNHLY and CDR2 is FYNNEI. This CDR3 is CASSLRQGPWTEAFF. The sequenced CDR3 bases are TGTGCCAGCAGCCTACGACAGGGTCCATGGACTGAA.

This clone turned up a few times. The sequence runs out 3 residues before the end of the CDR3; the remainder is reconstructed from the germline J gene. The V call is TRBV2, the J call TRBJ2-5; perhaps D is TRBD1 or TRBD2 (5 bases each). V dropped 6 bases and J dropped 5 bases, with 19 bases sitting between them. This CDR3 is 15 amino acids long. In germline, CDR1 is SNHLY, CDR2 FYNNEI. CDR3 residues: CASSRGAQVGETQYF. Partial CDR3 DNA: TGTGCCAGCAGCCGAGGGGCCCAGGTCGGTGAGACC. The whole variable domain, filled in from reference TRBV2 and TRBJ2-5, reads EPEVTQTPSHQVTQMGQEVILRCVPISNHLYFYWYRQILGQKVEFLVSFYNNEISEKSEIFDDQFSVERPDGSNFTLKIRSTKLEDSAMYFCASSRGAQVGETQYFGPGTRLLVL.

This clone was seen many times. This CDR3 reads CAWGRVNTEAFF. The CDR3 DNA, read in part, is TGTGCCTGGGGGCGGGTGAACACTGAA. V usage is TRBV30 and J usage is TRBJ1-1; D is uncertain. Read coverage stops 3 residues before the CDR3 terminus; the germline J gene supplies the remainder. Germline lookup yields CDR1 GTSNPN and CDR2 SVGIG (reference sequence). This CDR3 has 12 residues. V was cut by 5 bases and J by 0 bases, with 7 bases left in between. Drawing the rest from reference TRBV30 and TRBJ1-1, the complete variable domain is SQTIHQWPATLVQPVGSPLSLECTVEGTSNPNLYWYRQAAGRGLQLLFYSVGIGQISSEVPQNLSASRPQDRQFILSSKKLLLSDSGFYLCAWGRVNTEAFFGQGTRLTVV.

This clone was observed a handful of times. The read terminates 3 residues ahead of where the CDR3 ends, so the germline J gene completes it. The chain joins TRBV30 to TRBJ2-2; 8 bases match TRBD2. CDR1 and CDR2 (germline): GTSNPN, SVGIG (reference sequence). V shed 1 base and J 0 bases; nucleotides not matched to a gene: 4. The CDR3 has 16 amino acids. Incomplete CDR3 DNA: TGTGCCTGGAGTGCAACGGGACTAGCGAACACCGGGGAG. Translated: CAWSATGLANTGE. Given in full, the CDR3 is CAWSATGLANTGELFF. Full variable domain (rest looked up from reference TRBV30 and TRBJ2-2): SQTIHQWPATLVQPVGSPLSLECTVEGTSNPNLYWYRQAAGRGLQLLFYSVGIGQISSEVPQNLSASRPQDRQFILSSKKLLLSDSGFYLCAWSATGLANTGELFFGEGSRLTVL.

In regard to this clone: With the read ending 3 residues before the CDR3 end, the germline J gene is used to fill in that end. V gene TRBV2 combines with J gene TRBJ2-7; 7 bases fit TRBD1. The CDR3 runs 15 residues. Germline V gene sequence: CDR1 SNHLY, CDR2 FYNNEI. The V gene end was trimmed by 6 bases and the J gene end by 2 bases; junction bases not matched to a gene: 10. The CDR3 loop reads CASRQGWAETYEQYF. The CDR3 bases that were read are TGTGCCAGCAGACAGGGGTGGGCAGAGACCTACGAG.

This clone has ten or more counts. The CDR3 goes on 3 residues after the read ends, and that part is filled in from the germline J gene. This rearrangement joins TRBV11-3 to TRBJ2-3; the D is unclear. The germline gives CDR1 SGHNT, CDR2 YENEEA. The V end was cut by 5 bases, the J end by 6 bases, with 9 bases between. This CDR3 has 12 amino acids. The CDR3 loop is CASSPTPDTQYF. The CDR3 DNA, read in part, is TGTGCCAGCAGCCCAACTCCGGATACG.

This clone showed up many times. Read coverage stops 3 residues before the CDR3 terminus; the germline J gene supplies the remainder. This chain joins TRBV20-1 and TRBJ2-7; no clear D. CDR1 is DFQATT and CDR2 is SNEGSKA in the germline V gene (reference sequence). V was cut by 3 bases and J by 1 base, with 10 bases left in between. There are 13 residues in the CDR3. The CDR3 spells CSASPRSSYEQYF. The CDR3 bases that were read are TGCAGTGCTAGTCCCAGAAGTTCCTACGAG.

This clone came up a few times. CDR3 sequence reads: CASSPLGGPDTQYF. The sequenced part of the CDR3 DNA is TGTGCCAGCTCCCCCCTAGGAGGCCCAGATACG. The chain carries TRBV18 and TRBJ2-3, with D perhaps matching TRBD2 (5 bases). The CDR3 is cut off 3 residues early in the read; its end comes from the germline J gene. This CDR3 region has 14 residues. The V and J ends lost 6 bases and 4 bases respectively, with 14 bases between them. Germline lookup yields CDR1 KGHSH and CDR2 LQKENI. Together with reference TRBV18 and TRBJ2-3, the CDR3 gives the full variable domain: NAGVMQNPRHLVRRRGQEARLRCSPMKGHSHVYWYRQLPEEGLKFMVYLQKENIIDESGMPKERFSAEFPKEGPSILRIQQVVRGDSAAYFCASSPLGGPDTQYFGPGTRLTVL.

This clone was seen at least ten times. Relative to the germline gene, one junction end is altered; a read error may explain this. CDR3 region: CASSKAGTARSGANVLTF. Incomplete CDR3 DNA: TGTGCCAGCAGTAAAGCCGGGACTGCACGCTCTGGGGCCAACGTC. The chain combines TRBV6-1 with TRBJ2-6, with D perhaps matching TRBD2 (6 bases). Read sequence stops 3 residues before the CDR3 end, and the germline J gene provides the missing end. The CDR3 is made up of 18 amino acids. The germline V gene has CDR1 MNHNS and CDR2 SASEGT.

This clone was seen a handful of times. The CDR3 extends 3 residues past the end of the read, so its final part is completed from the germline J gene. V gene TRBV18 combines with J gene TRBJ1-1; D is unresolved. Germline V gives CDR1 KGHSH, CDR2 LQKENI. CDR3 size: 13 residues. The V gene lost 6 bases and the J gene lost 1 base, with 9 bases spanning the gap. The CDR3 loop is CASSVGWNTEAFF. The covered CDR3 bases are TGTGCCAGCTCCGTCGGGTGGAACACTGAA. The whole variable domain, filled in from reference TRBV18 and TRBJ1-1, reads NAGVMQNPRHLVRRRGQEARLRCSPMKGHSHVYWYRQLPEEGLKFMVYLQKENIIDESGMPKERFSAEFPKEGPSILRIQQVVRGDSAAYFCASSVGWNTEAFFGQGTRLTVV.

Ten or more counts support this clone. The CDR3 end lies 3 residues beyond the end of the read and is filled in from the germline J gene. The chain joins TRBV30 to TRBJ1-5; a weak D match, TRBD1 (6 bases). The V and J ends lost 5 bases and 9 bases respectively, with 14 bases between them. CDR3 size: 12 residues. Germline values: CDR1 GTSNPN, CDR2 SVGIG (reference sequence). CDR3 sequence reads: CAWGQQGTPQHF. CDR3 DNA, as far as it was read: TGTGCCTGGGGTCAACAGGGAACGCCC. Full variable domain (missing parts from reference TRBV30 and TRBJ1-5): SQTIHQWPATLVQPVGSPLSLECTVEGTSNPNLYWYRQAAGRGLQLLFYSVGIGQISSEVPQNLSASRPQDRQFILSSKKLLLSDSGFYLCAWGQQGTPQHFGDGTRLSIL.

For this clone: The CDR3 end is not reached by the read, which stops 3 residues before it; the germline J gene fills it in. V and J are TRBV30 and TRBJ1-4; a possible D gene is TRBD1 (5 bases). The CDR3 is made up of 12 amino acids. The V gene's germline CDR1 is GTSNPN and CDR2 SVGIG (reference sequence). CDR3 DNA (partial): TGTGCCTGGGGAGATATGGGACTACGA. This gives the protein CAWGDMGLR. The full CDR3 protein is CAWGDMGLRLFF.